This passage covers 2 T cell receptor beta chains from one sample sequenced in a study of shared clonotypes between healthy human individuals. Assay used: immunoSEQ multiplex PCR; TCRdb lists only in-frame clones, some missing. There are 1.5 million to 2.5 million clones in the sample; approximately 94% occur only once, and around 1% lies in the top ten. Naive-designated CD8 cells lacked CD45RO, were positively enriched for CCR7, and omitted terminally differentiated effector memory CD45RA+ cells. Sequenced sample: naive CD8+ T cells sorted from blood. The receptors originated from a man between 18 and 35 years old in good health.

About this clone itself: The same CDR3 can be traced to other DNA sequences in this sample. The J gene is TRBJ2-1, the V gene TRBV6-5; no clear D gene. The V end lost 2 bases, the J end lost 0 bases, and 5 bases lay between the germline ends. This CDR3 is built from 14 residues. CDR1 and CDR2 (germline): MNHEY, SVGAGI. In DNA form, the CDR3 reads TGTGCCAGCAGTTACAGGGACTCCTACAATGAGCAGTTCTTC. Its protein product is CASSYRDSYNEQFF.

This CDR3 is CASSLMGVELYEQYF. The CDR3 DNA reads as TGCGCCAGCAGCTTGATGGGGGTTGAACTCTACGAGCAGTACTTC. V and J are TRBV5-1 and TRBJ2-7; D might be TRBD1 or TRBD2, each matching 5 bases. The V and J ends lost 1 base and 3 bases respectively, with 14 bases between them. Germline values: CDR1 SGHRS, CDR2 YFSETQ. This CDR3 has 15 amino acids.